The clone carrying this T cell receptor beta chain was detected only a few times. The data derive from a study of blood T cell repertoires in COVID-19. Study-wide context: Samples came from the United States, Italy and Spain, spanning acute and convalescent COVID-19. Sources were T cells, B-cell-depleted T cells, or PBMCs; the material itself was cDNA or gDNA.

In the authors' workflow: Estimation of nucleated cell counts was performed using reference gene primer amplification. TCRdb keeps only in-frame clones here, not all; method: immunoSEQ multiplex PCR. The V and J calls and the clone size are those of that table, but D and trimming were determined from the DNA. Among over 30,000 clones listed, roughly four fifths were seen once. Germline V gives CDR1 LNHDA, CDR2 SQIVND (reference sequence). With V trimmed by 4 bases and J by 5 bases, 11 bases remained unmatched. The CDR3 has 16 residues. The sample comprised peripheral blood. The TCR originated in a human donor in a cohort sampled during active COVID-19. This chain joins TRBV19 and TRBJ1-2; 9 bases fit TRBD1. The DNA of the CDR3 is TGTGCCAGTAGTACTTCGACAGGGGGTCAATCTTATGGCTACACCTTC. As protein: CASSTSTGGQSYGYTF.